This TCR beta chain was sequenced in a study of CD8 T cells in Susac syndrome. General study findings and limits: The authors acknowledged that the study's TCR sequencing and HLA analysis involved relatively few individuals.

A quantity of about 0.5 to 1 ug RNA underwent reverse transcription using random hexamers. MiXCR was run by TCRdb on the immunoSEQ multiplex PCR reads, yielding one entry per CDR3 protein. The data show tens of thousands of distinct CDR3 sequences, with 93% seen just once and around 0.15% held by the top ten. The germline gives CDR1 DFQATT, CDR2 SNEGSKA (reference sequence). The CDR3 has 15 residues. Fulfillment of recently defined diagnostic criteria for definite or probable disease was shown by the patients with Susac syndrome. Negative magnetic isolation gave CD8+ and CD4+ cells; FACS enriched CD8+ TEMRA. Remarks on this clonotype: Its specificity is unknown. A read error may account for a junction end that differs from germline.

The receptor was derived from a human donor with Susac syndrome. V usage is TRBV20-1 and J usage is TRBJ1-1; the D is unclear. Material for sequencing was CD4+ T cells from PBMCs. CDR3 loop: CSARDLANLNTKAFF. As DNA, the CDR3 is TGCAGTGCTAGAGATTTGGCGAATTTGAACACTAAAGCTTTCTTT.